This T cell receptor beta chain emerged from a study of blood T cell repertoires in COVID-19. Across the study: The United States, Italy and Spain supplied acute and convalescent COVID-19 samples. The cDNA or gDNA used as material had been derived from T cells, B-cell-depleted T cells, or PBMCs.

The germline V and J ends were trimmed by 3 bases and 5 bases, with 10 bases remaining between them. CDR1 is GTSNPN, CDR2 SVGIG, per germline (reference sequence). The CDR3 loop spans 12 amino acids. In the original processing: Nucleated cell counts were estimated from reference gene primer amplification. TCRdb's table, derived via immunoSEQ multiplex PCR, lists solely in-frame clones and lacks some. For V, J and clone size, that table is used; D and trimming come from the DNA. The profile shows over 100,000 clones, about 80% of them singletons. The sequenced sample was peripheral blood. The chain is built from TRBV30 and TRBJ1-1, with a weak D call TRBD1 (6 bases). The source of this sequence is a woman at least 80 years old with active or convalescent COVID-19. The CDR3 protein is CAWSPGVTEAFF. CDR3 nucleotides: TGTGCCTGGAGCCCAGGGGTAACTGAAGCTTTCTTT.